The 29 T cell receptor beta chains below come from one sample, sequenced in a study of blood T cell repertoires in COVID-19 (dated by TCRdb to about 2020). The library was obtained by the immunoSEQ multiplex PCR assay. TCRdb stores this immuneACCESS table with in-frame sequences only. Part of the clones is absent; in the studies checked, under half of the shortfall reflects unresolved V genes, and no reason is known for the rest. For this sample the table gives approximately 140,000 clones, of which 86% were detected only once. Clones ranked in the top ten supply less than 3.5% of the sample. The source material was peripheral blood. The receptor set was obtained from a man aged 65 to 79 with acute or convalescent COVID-19.

The chain links TRBV7-2 to TRBJ2-3, with 14 bases lining up with TRBD2. Germline trimming cut 8 bases from V and 3 bases from J; bases unmatched to any gene: 7. Germline values: CDR1 SGHTA, CDR2 FQGNSA. CDR3 length: 16 residues. The CDR3 is CASREGLAGATDTQYF. CDR3 nucleotides: TGTGCCAGCCGCGAGGGACTAGCGGGAGCGACAGATACGCAGTATTTT. Full variable domain (missing parts from reference TRBV7-2 and TRBJ2-3): GAGVSQSPSNKVTEKGKDVELRCDPISGHTALYWYRQSLGQGLEFLIYFQGNSAPDKSGLPSDRFSAERTGGSVSTLTIQRTQQEDSAVYLCASREGLAGATDTQYFGPGTRLTVL.

DNA of the CDR3: TGTGCCAGCAGAGCAGCGGGAGGGCCCGGAGATACGCAGTATTTT. Its translation is CASRAAGGPGDTQYF. J is TRBJ2-3 and V is TRBV28; 10 bases agree with TRBD2. Germline V CDR1 and CDR2: MDHEN, SYDVKM. The CDR3 is made up of 15 amino acids. The V segment lost 6 bases and the J segment 5 bases; nucleotides outside the gene matches: 8.

V usage is TRBV6-5 and J usage is TRBJ2-1; 10 bases agree with TRBD2. V lost 6 bases to trimming and J lost 7 bases; unmatched junction nucleotides: 9. Germline values: CDR1 MNHEY, CDR2 SVGAGI. CDR3 length: 15 residues. The CDR3 nucleotides are TGTGCCAGCAGGATAGCGGGAGGTAATAGGAATGAGCAGTTCTTC. Amino acid sequence: CASRIAGGNRNEQFF.

The chain has TRBV7-8 and TRBJ2-5, with 11 bases lining up with TRBD2. Germline loops: CDR1 SGHVS, CDR2 FQNEAQ. Trimming took 5 bases from V and 4 from J; bases not matched to a gene: 6. The CDR3 extends over 15 amino acids. This chain's CDR3 is CASSPFSGRAETQYF. CDR3 bases: TGTGCCAGCAGCCCCTTTAGCGGGAGGGCAGAGACCCAGTACTTC.

The chain couples TRBV5-4 to TRBJ2-5, with 12 positions matching TRBD2. After removal of 3 bases from V and 1 base from J, the junction contained 4 bases not matched to a gene. CDR1 SGHNT and CDR2 YYREEE come from the germline V gene (reference sequence). The CDR3 is made up of 16 amino acids. The CDR3 loop is CASSSGLAGTQETQYF. In DNA, the CDR3 is TGTGCCAGCAGCTCTGGACTAGCGGGAACCCAAGAGACCCAGTACTTC.

This chain joins TRBV24-1 and TRBJ1-4; D perhaps matches TRBD1 (5 bases). V lost 7 bases, J lost 4 bases, and 9 bases lay in between. This CDR3 contains 13 residues. From germline, CDR1 is KGHDR and CDR2 SFDVKD. The CDR3 bases are TGTGCCACCAGAGACAGCGTTAATGAAAAACTGTTTTTT. This encodes CATRDSVNEKLFF.

This clone was recorded once. V gene TRBV3-1 (or the pseudogene TRBV3-2) combines with J gene TRBJ2-3, with 8 bases aligning to TRBD1. Germline CDR1 and CDR2: LGHDT and YNNKEL (reference sequence). The CDR3 extends over 16 amino acids. V shed 1 base and J 1 base; nucleotides not matched to a gene: 4. The CDR3 region has the DNA TGTGCCAGCAGCCAAGGGGCGACAGGGGGCACAGATACGCAGTATTTT. This codes for CASSQGATGGTDTQYF.

J is TRBJ2-7 and V is TRBV21-1; no DNA check was done on the table's D call, TRBD1. TRBV21-1 is a documented pseudogene. CDR3 size: 13 residues. The CDR3 DNA is TGTGCCAGCAAATGGACAGCCAACTACGAGCAGTACTTC. Protein: CASKWTANYEQYF.

The sample holds one count of this clone. The gene calls are TRBV7-8 and TRBJ2-1, with 11 bases that match TRBD2. The CDR3 length is 17 residues. V gave up 1 base and J gave up 9 bases; unmatched junction bases: 11. The germline CDR1 and CDR2 sequences are SGHVS and FQNEAQ. CDR3 in DNA: TGTGCCAGCAGCTTAGTGGGTAGCGGGAGGGCCGGGGGTGAGCAGTTCTTC. Residues: CASSLVGSGRAGGEQFF.

As regards this clone: The same CDR3 can be traced to other DNA sequences in this sample. The V call is TRBV27, the J call TRBJ2-7; the match to TRBD1 covers 7 bases. Trimming took 4 bases from V and 1 from J; bases not matched to a gene: 4. Germline V lookup: CDR1 MNHEY, CDR2 SMNVEV (reference sequence). This CDR3 comprises 14 residues. The chain's CDR3 is CASSSWDSSYEQYF. Written as DNA, the CDR3 is TGTGCCAGCAGTTCGTGGGACAGTTCCTACGAGCAGTACTTC.

This clone was seen just once. The chain joins TRBV5-4 to TRBJ2-7; D perhaps matches TRBD2 (6 bases). Trimming removed 2 bases at V and 3 bases at J, with 9 bases between. Per germline, CDR1 SGHNT and CDR2 YYREEE (reference sequence). CDR3 length: 13 amino acids. The CDR3 loop reads CASSFAGIYEQYF. The CDR3 coding sequence is TGTGCCAGCAGCTTTGCGGGAATCTACGAGCAGTACTTC.

This clone was counted once. This chain joins TRBV29-1 and TRBJ2-7; 9 bases line up with TRBD2. The CDR3 consists of 13 residues. Germline-derived CDR1 and CDR2 are SQVTM and ANQGSEA. With 6 bases clipped from V and 4 bases from J, the junction kept 7 bases outside the gene matches. CDR3 amino acids: CSVLSGSPYEQYF. The CDR3 bases are TGCAGCGTCCTTAGCGGGAGTCCATACGAGCAGTACTTC.

CDR3 nucleotide sequence: TGTGCCAGCAGGCCGCCCTCCGGGACAGGAGAGAACTATGGCTACACCTTC. This sequence encodes CASRPPSGTGENYGYTF. The chain recombines TRBV28 with TRBJ1-2; TRBD1 agrees at 8 bases. V lost 6 bases to trimming and J lost 2 bases; unmatched junction nucleotides: 14. Germline V CDR1 and CDR2: MDHEN, SYDVKM. The CDR3 consists of 17 residues.

V and J are TRBV9 and TRBJ1-2, with 8 bases that match TRBD1. With 4 bases clipped from V and 6 bases from J, the junction kept 5 bases outside the gene matches. CDR3 size: 13 residues. Germline CDR1 reads SGDLS; CDR2 reads YYNGEE. The CDR3 region is CASSSTGGDGYTF. In DNA, the CDR3 is TGTGCCAGCAGCTCTACAGGGGGTGATGGCTACACCTTC. Together with reference TRBV9 and TRBJ1-2, the CDR3 gives the full variable domain: DSGVTQTPKHLITATGQRVTLRCSPRSGDLSVYWYQQSLDQGLQFLIQYYNGEERAKGNILERFSAQQFPDLHSELNLSSLELGDSALYFCASSSTGGDGYTFGSGTRLTVV.

The gene calls are TRBV5-8 and TRBJ2-1, with 13 bases fitting TRBD2. After removal of 6 bases from V and 4 bases from J, the junction contained 7 bases not matched to a gene. The germline CDR1 and CDR2 sequences are SGHTS and YDEGEE. The CDR3 extends over 16 amino acids. Here the CDR3 DNA reads TGTGCCAGCATCATACTAGCGGGAGGGTTATACAATGAGCAGTTCTTC. Protein: CASIILAGGLYNEQFF.

Notes on this clone: Germline and junction disagree at one end, which may indicate a read error. The chain employs TRBV7-7 and TRBJ2-1, with TRBD2 matching 13 bases. Per germline, CDR1 SSHAT and CDR2 FNYEAQ (reference sequence). This CDR3 has 15 residues. The CDR3 loop reads CASSSGTSGVGEQFF. The CDR3 DNA reads TGTGCTAGCAGCTCCGGGACTAGCGGGGTGGGTGAGCAGTTCTTC.

The chain recombines TRBV11-2 with TRBJ2-1; 13 bases are a match to TRBD2. The J segment lost 2 bases and the V segment lost 5 bases, leaving 3 bases of the junction unmatched. The length of the CDR3 is 16 residues. Per germline, CDR1 SGHAT and CDR2 FQNNGV. CDR3 residues: CASSPGTSGAYNEQFF. The CDR3 DNA reads TGTGCCAGCAGCCCCGGGACTAGCGGGGCCTACAATGAGCAGTTCTTC.

The CDR3 nucleotides are TGTGCCAGCAGTTGGACAGTAGGAGGCAATCAGCCCCAGCATTTT. Translated, it gives CASSWTVGGNQPQHF. The chain joins TRBV2 to TRBJ1-5, with TRBD1 as a possible D gene (6 bases). CDR1 SNHLY and CDR2 FYNNEI come from the germline V gene. The CDR3 has 15 residues. V shed 5 bases and J shed 2 bases, with 13 bases lying between them.

The chain carries TRBV2 and TRBJ1-1; D is undetermined. The CDR3 has 10 amino acids. Germline CDR1 is SNHLY and CDR2 is FYNNEI. V was pared by 7 bases and J by 5 bases, with 5 bases between. In nucleotides, the CDR3 is TGTGCCAGCACACTTACTGAAGCTTTCTTT. Its translation is CASTLTEAFF.

This rearrangement joins TRBV4-2 to TRBJ2-1; tentatively, D is TRBD2 (5 bases). This CDR3 spans 13 amino acids. The ends were cut back, 1 base at V and 10 bases at J, with 11 bases in the middle. Per germline, CDR1 LGHNA and CDR2 YNFKEQ. The CDR3 region is CASSQASSMEQFF. The CDR3 coding sequence is TGTGCCAGCAGCCAAGCTAGCTCTATGGAGCAGTTCTTC.

The V gene is TRBV27, the J gene TRBJ1-4; 7 bases map to TRBD1. Germline V CDR1 and CDR2: MNHEY, SMNVEV (reference sequence). V dropped 6 bases and J dropped 5; count of bases not matched to a gene: 9. CDR3 size: 15 residues. CDR3 loop: CASRPRQGLNEKLFF. As DNA, the CDR3 is TGTGCCAGCAGACCGAGACAGGGCTTAAATGAAAAACTGTTTTTT.

The chain links TRBV7-2 to TRBJ1-2, with 11 positions matching TRBD1. The CDR3 spans 14 residues. The germline V gene has CDR1 SGHTA and CDR2 FQGNSA. After removal of 2 bases from V and 10 bases from J, the junction contained 6 bases not matched to a gene. CDR3: CASSLRTGGSDYTF. The CDR3 bases are TGTGCCAGCAGCTTAAGGACAGGGGGCTCTGACTACACCTTC. Filled out from reference TRBV7-2 and TRBJ1-2, the complete variable domain reads GAGVSQSPSNKVTEKGKDVELRCDPISGHTALYWYRQSLGQGLEFLIYFQGNSAPDKSGLPSDRFSAERTGGSVSTLTIQRTQQEDSAVYLCASSLRTGGSDYTFGSGTRLTVV.

J is TRBJ1-4 and V is TRBV28; 10 bases align to TRBD1. The junction had 7 bases not matched to a gene; V was cut back by 5 bases and J by 7 bases. The CDR3 length is 15 residues. The germline V gene has CDR1 MDHEN and CDR2 SYDVKM. As DNA, the CDR3 is TGTGCCAGCAGTGTCCCCGGGACAGGGGTTGAAAAACTGTTTTTT. This translates into CASSVPGTGVEKLFF.

This chain uses TRBV24-1 with TRBJ2-5, with D perhaps TRBD2 (6 bases). Trimming removed 6 bases at V and 6 bases at J, with 13 bases between. The CDR3 runs 13 residues. Germline V gene sequence: CDR1 KGHDR, CDR2 SFDVKD. The CDR3 spells CATSYPGVKTQYF. The CDR3 DNA follows: TGTGCCACCAGTTATCCGGGAGTGAAGACCCAGTACTTC.

This chain connects TRBV6-4 to TRBJ1-6; no firm D call. The CDR3 runs 14 residues. Trimming removed 3 bases from V and 6 bases from J, with 9 bases in between. The V gene's germline CDR1 is MRHNA and CDR2 SNTAGT. The CDR3 nucleotides read TGTGCCAGCAGTGAAACGGGTAGTAATTCACCCCTCCACTTT. It codes for CASSETGSNSPLHF.

This clone came up a few times. The V and J genes are TRBV6-5 and TRBJ1-1, with 7 nucleotides matching TRBD1. There are 14 residues in the CDR3. The germline CDR1 and CDR2 sequences are MNHEY and SVGAGI. V gave up 6 bases and J gave up 3 bases; unmatched junction bases: 7. The CDR3 sequence: CASRKQGWDTEAFF. The CDR3 DNA sequence: TGTGCCAGCAGAAAACAGGGGTGGGACACTGAAGCTTTCTTT.

The chain employs TRBV12-3 or TRBV12-4 and TRBJ2-1; 13 nucleotides match TRBD2. There are 13 residues in the CDR3. V lost 7 bases to trimming and J lost 9 bases; unmatched junction nucleotides: 3. CDR3 region: CASTGLAGAEQFF. CDR3 DNA: TGTGCCAGCACCGGACTAGCGGGAGCTGAGCAGTTCTTC.

The V gene is TRBV19, the J gene TRBJ1-1; 9 nucleotides agree with TRBD1. Germline loops: CDR1 LNHDA, CDR2 SQIVND (reference sequence). J was trimmed by 10 bases and V by 9 bases; bases with no gene match: 9. CDR3 length: 12 amino acids. This CDR3 is CASREQGARAFF. The CDR3 DNA sequence: TGTGCCAGCCGGGAACAGGGGGCGCGAGCTTTCTTT.

This rearrangement joins TRBV3-1 (or the pseudogene TRBV3-2) to TRBJ2-7, with 8 bases matching TRBD2. In germline, CDR1 is LGHDT, CDR2 YNNKEL (reference sequence). V lost 4 bases, J lost 2 bases, and 16 bases stayed unmatched. The length of the CDR3 is 18 residues. The CDR3: CASSPYRPGLVAPYEQYF. The CDR3 region has the DNA TGTGCCAGCAGCCCCTATAGGCCGGGACTAGTTGCCCCCTACGAGCAGTACTTC.